The rows below give T cell receptor beta chains drawn from one sample of a study of cytotoxic CD8 clonotypes in ibrutinib-treated CLL. This table comes from immunoSEQ multiplex PCR, and its TCRdb copy is limited to in-frame clones, with some not included. The sample holds just over 65,000 clones, about two thirds seen once. The sample in question was PBMCs, obtained after 12 months of ibrutinib treatment. The receptors derive from a human donor with chronic lymphocytic leukemia. Each CDR3 is given with its conserved first and last residue. D genes are given only for firm matches. Only part of the rows carry a size: once, few, many, or a class if the clone is expanded.

v_call: TRBV19
j_call: TRBJ2-3
clone_size: few
d_call: TRBD2
cdr3_nt: TGTGCCACCGTCCCCCGTCGACTAGCGGGGGCGACCACAGATACGCAGTATTTT
cdr3_aa: CATVPRRLAGATTDTQYF

v_call: TRBV6-5
j_call: TRBJ1-2
clone_size: -
d_call: TRBD1
cdr3_nt: TGTGCCAGCAGTTACGTACTCCCCGGGACAGGGCGAGGCTACACCTTC
cdr3_aa: CASSYVLPGTGRGYTF

v_call: TRBV30
j_call: TRBJ2-7
clone_size: -
d_call: -
cdr3_nt: TGTGCCTGGAGTGTGGGGGGACTCGATCCTGTTCAGTACTTC
cdr3_aa: CAWSVGGLDPVQYF

v_call: TRBV7-9
j_call: TRBJ2-5
clone_size: -
d_call: TRBD1
cdr3_nt: TGTGCCAGCAGCTTTGGCCTACAGGGGTCGACCCAGTACTTC
cdr3_aa: CASSFGLQGSTQYF

v_call: TRBV6-6
j_call: TRBJ2-7
clone_size: -
d_call: -
cdr3_nt: TGTGCCAGCAGTTGGAGAGGGGACGAGCAGTACTTC
cdr3_aa: CASSWRGDEQYF

v_call: TRBV10-2
j_call: TRBJ2-7
clone_size: -
d_call: TRBD2
cdr3_nt: TGCGCCAGCAGTCCCCCTAGTGAGCGGGGGGATTCCTACGAGCAGTACTTC
cdr3_aa: CASSPPSERGDSYEQYF

v_call: TRBV5-4
j_call: TRBJ1-2
clone_size: few
d_call: TRBD1
cdr3_nt: TGTGCCAGCAGCTTTAACACAGGGGGCTATGGCTACACCTTC
cdr3_aa: CASSFNTGGYGYTF

v_call: TRBV20-1
j_call: TRBJ2-5
clone_size: -
d_call: -
cdr3_nt: TGCAGGGCTGACTACCAAGAGACCCAGTACTTC
cdr3_aa: CRADYQETQYF

v_call: TRBV19
j_call: TRBJ1-6
clone_size: -
d_call: -
cdr3_nt: TGTGCCAGTAGTCGAAGAGGGGGTGTTAATTCACCCCTCCACTTT
cdr3_aa: CASSRRGGVNSPLHF

v_call: TRBV5-4
j_call: TRBJ1-1
clone_size: -
d_call: TRBD1
cdr3_nt: TGTGCCAGCAGCTTGGGACAGGGGGCGGTCACTGAAGCTTTCTTT
cdr3_aa: CASSLGQGAVTEAFF

v_call: TRBV30
j_call: TRBJ1-5
clone_size: -
d_call: TRBD1
cdr3_nt: TGTGCCTGGAGTGAGTGGGACCGGGACAGGGGACGGCAGCCCCAGCATTTT
cdr3_aa: CAWSEWDRDRGRQPQHF

v_call: TRBV5-1
j_call: TRBJ2-6
clone_size: -
d_call: -
cdr3_nt: TGCGCCAGCAGCTTGAGTGCCCGGAGCTCTGGGGCCAACGTCCTGACTTTC
cdr3_aa: CASSLSARSSGANVLTF

v_call: TRBV11-2
j_call: TRBJ1-1
clone_size: -
d_call: -
cdr3_nt: TGTGCCAGCAGCTTAAAGGGAGGGAGCACTGAAGCTTTCTTT
cdr3_aa: CASSLKGGSTEAFF

v_call: TRBV15
j_call: TRBJ1-2
clone_size: -
d_call: -
cdr3_nt: TGTGCCACCAGTCGGGGCTGGGATGGCTACACCTTC
cdr3_aa: CATSRGWDGYTF

v_call: TRBV11-3
j_call: TRBJ2-1
clone_size: -
d_call: -
cdr3_nt: TGTGCCAGCACCCCGGACAGCTCCTACAATGAGCAGTTCTTC
cdr3_aa: CASTPDSSYNEQFF

v_call: TRBV18
j_call: TRBJ2-2
clone_size: -
d_call: -
cdr3_nt: TGTGCCAGCTCACCAACGGGTCCGGGGGCCGGCACCGGGGAGCTGTTTTTT
cdr3_aa: CASSPTGPGAGTGELFF

v_call: TRBV29-1
j_call: TRBJ2-1
clone_size: -
d_call: -
cdr3_nt: TGCAGCGTTGGTTTTTCGGTCAACTTGGGGAATGAGCAGTTCTTC
cdr3_aa: CSVGFSVNLGNEQFF

v_call: TRBV29-1
j_call: TRBJ1-2
clone_size: -
d_call: -
cdr3_nt: TGCAGCGTTGAAGATCTTGGGGGCAACTATGGCTACACCTTC
cdr3_aa: CSVEDLGGNYGYTF

v_call: TRBV29-1
j_call: TRBJ1-1
clone_size: -
d_call: -
cdr3_nt: TGCAGCGTTGTAGCTCCTTCTAGGTACACTGAAGCTTTCTTT
cdr3_aa: CSVVAPSRYTEAFF

v_call: TRBV5-1
j_call: TRBJ1-1
clone_size: -
d_call: -
cdr3_nt: TGCGCCAGCAGCTTTCAGGGGCGGTTGACTGAAGCTTTCTTT
cdr3_aa: CASSFQGRLTEAFF

v_call: TRBV6-1
j_call: TRBJ2-1
clone_size: -
d_call: TRBD2
cdr3_nt: TGTGCCAGCAGTGAATGGTTAGCGGGGGGTAATGAGCAGTTCTTC
cdr3_aa: CASSEWLAGGNEQFF

v_call: TRBV2
j_call: TRBJ2-1
clone_size: once
d_call: -
cdr3_nt: TGTGCAAGCCAATTGGCAGGCTCCTACAATGAGCAGTTCTTC
cdr3_aa: CASQLAGSYNEQFF

v_call: TRBV6-1
j_call: TRBJ2-7
clone_size: -
d_call: TRBD1
cdr3_nt: TGTGCCAGCTCGGTTGGGACAGGGGTGTACGAGCAGTACTTC
cdr3_aa: CASSVGTGVYEQYF

v_call: TRBV9
j_call: TRBJ2-7
clone_size: few
d_call: -
cdr3_nt: TGTGCCAGCAGCGGCCGGACCGGAGACTTACGTGAGCAGTACTTC
cdr3_aa: CASSGRTGDLREQYF

v_call: TRBV29-1
j_call: TRBJ1-2
clone_size: -
d_call: -
cdr3_nt: TGCAGCGTTGAGTCAGGATCGGCCTACACCTTC
cdr3_aa: CSVESGSAYTF

v_call: TRBV30
j_call: TRBJ1-5
clone_size: -
d_call: -
cdr3_nt: TGTGCCTGGGCAACCTATAGCAATCAGCCCCAGCATTTT
cdr3_aa: CAWATYSNQPQHF

v_call: TRBV5-1
j_call: TRBJ2-5
clone_size: -
d_call: -
cdr3_nt: TGCGCCAGCAGCTTAACGACGGCTAGTCGGGAGACCCAGTACTTC
cdr3_aa: CASSLTTASRETQYF

v_call: TRBV28
j_call: TRBJ2-1
clone_size: -
d_call: TRBD2
cdr3_nt: TGTGCCAGCAGCGAAAGCGGGGGGAACTACAATGAGCAGTTCTTC
cdr3_aa: CASSESGGNYNEQFF

v_call: TRBV28
j_call: TRBJ1-5
clone_size: -
d_call: TRBD1
cdr3_nt: TGTGCCAGCACGACAGGGGGCCCAAATCAGCCCCAGCATTTT
cdr3_aa: CASTTGGPNQPQHF

v_call: TRBV18
j_call: TRBJ1-1
clone_size: few
d_call: -
cdr3_nt: TGTGCCAGCTCATCAACAGGCTACACTGAAGCTTTCTTT
cdr3_aa: CASSSTGYTEAFF

v_call: TRBV10-3
j_call: TRBJ2-3
clone_size: -
d_call: -
cdr3_nt: TGTGCCAGCAGTTATACCGAGACAGATACGCAGTATTTT
cdr3_aa: CASSYTETDTQYF

v_call: TRBV9
j_call: TRBJ1-2
clone_size: -
d_call: -
cdr3_nt: TGTGCCAGCAGCGTAGGAAGTCGGGGTACCTATGGCTACACCTTC
cdr3_aa: CASSVGSRGTYGYTF

v_call: TRBV6-1
j_call: TRBJ2-7
clone_size: -
d_call: -
cdr3_nt: TGTGCCAGCAGAGACGGATCCGAGCAGTACTTC
cdr3_aa: CASRDGSEQYF

v_call: TRBV5-5
j_call: TRBJ1-1
clone_size: -
d_call: -
cdr3_nt: TGTGCCAGCAGCTTGACTGGACAGAACACTGAAGCTTTCTTT
cdr3_aa: CASSLTGQNTEAFF

v_call: TRBV4-3
j_call: TRBJ1-2
clone_size: -
d_call: -
cdr3_nt: TGCGCCAGCAGCCAAGATTCAGAACCCAACTATGGCTACACCTTC
cdr3_aa: CASSQDSEPNYGYTF

v_call: TRBV6-1
j_call: TRBJ1-5
clone_size: -
d_call: -
cdr3_nt: TGTGCCAGCAGCCCAGAAGAGGGTTTTGGGCAGCCCCAGCATTTT
cdr3_aa: CASSPEEGFGQPQHF

v_call: TRBV6-5
j_call: TRBJ2-1
clone_size: -
d_call: TRBD1
cdr3_nt: TGTGCCAGCAGTTCGTACAGGGGGCAGTGGGAGCAGTTCTTC
cdr3_aa: CASSSYRGQWEQFF

v_call: TRBV2
j_call: TRBJ2-5
clone_size: -
d_call: -
cdr3_nt: TGTGCCAGCAGTAGCGACTGGAGGGAAGAGACCCAGTACTTC
cdr3_aa: CASSSDWREETQYF

v_call: TRBV27
j_call: TRBJ2-2
clone_size: -
d_call: TRBD2
cdr3_nt: TGTGCCAGCAGTCGACTAGCGGAGGGATTGGTTGGCGGGGAGCTGTTTTTT
cdr3_aa: CASSRLAEGLVGGELFF

v_call: TRBV6-1
j_call: TRBJ1-4
clone_size: -
d_call: -
cdr3_nt: TGTGCCAGCAGTGAAGACAAGGGTGTTTACGAAAAACTGTTTTTT
cdr3_aa: CASSEDKGVYEKLFF

v_call: TRBV6-6
j_call: TRBJ1-5
clone_size: -
d_call: -
cdr3_nt: TGTGCCAGCAGTTACCTGGCAGGGTCGGATCAGCCCCAGCATTTT
cdr3_aa: CASSYLAGSDQPQHF

v_call: TRBV5-1
j_call: TRBJ1-1
clone_size: -
d_call: -
cdr3_nt: TGCGCCAGCAGCTTGCAGGGGCCGGCGAACACTGAAGCTTTCTTT
cdr3_aa: CASSLQGPANTEAFF

v_call: TRBV6-5
j_call: TRBJ2-5
clone_size: once
d_call: -
cdr3_nt: TGTGCCAGCAGTTACGGGGGCCTCGAAGAGACCCAGTACTTC
cdr3_aa: CASSYGGLEETQYF

v_call: TRBV6-1
j_call: TRBJ1-2
clone_size: -
d_call: -
cdr3_nt: TGTGCCAGCAGTGGGGAGACTTGGCGAGGTGGCTACACCTTC
cdr3_aa: CASSGETWRGGYTF

v_call: TRBV10-3
j_call: TRBJ1-6
clone_size: -
d_call: -
cdr3_nt: TGTGCCATCAGCCGGTTAGACTTGAGGGTGGCAAATAATTCACCCCTCCACTTT
cdr3_aa: CAISRLDLRVANNSPLHF

v_call: TRBV7-2
j_call: TRBJ1-2
clone_size: -
d_call: TRBD1
cdr3_nt: TGTGCCAGCAGCCTAGACAGGGATTATGGCTACACCTTC
cdr3_aa: CASSLDRDYGYTF

v_call: TRBV6-6
j_call: TRBJ1-1
clone_size: -
d_call: -
cdr3_nt: TGTGCCAGCAGTTACTCGATTGGTTGGCGTGAAGCTTTCTTT
cdr3_aa: CASSYSIGWREAFF